The present entry profiles one T cell receptor beta chain with its context. This CDR3 has 18 residues. V was clipped by 4 bases and J by 3 bases, with 22 bases between them. Germline V gene lookup returns CDR1 KGHSH and CDR2 LQKENI. Time point described: pre-treatment baseline. Disease control meant complete response, partial response or stable disease at 12 weeks. The data were obtained in a study of blood T cell dynamics during melanoma immunotherapy. Only in-frame clones appear in the TCRdb table, and some are missing; sequencing was by immunoSEQ multiplex PCR. This sample has approximately 4,000 clones, with approximately 97% found just once.

The clonotype originates from a human donor with melanoma. This chain links TRBV18 with TRBJ2-1; the D gene is possibly TRBD2 (6 bases). This material consisted of effector memory CD8+ T cells from blood, taken from a patient treated with checkpoint blockade. CDR3 in amino acids: CASSLTGVAGPVYNEQFF. CDR3 DNA: TGTGCCAGCTCACTAACGGGCGTGGCGGGGCCCGTCTACAATGAGCAGTTCTTC.